Here is one TCR beta chain with its context. The antigen is undetermined. With a much larger clone just one base away, this may be a read error. The record originates from a study of CD8 T cells in ankylosing spondylitis. Points from the study as a whole: It was reported that disease-linked clones were significantly enriched in matched ankylosing spondylitis synovial fluid. Seemingly characteristic of ankylosing spondylitis blood was a TCR beta motif consisting of 7 or 8 highly homologous variants. CD8+ cells made up the disease-linked clones, which were relatively rare in peripheral blood.

Each CDR3 protein is one row after TCRdb ran MiXCR on the 5' RACE reads. Seen here are 500,000 to 650,000 distinct CDR3 sequences, about 5% observed once, and the top ten hold around 3.6%. Sample: blood, either unsorted or a sorted T cell fraction (not recorded which). The source is a male donor with ankylosing spondylitis.

The CDR3 bases are TGCAGTACCGGGGGTGGGGCCGGTCGCTATGGCTACACCTTC. Translated, it gives CSTGGGAGRYGYTF. This sequence joins TRBV20-1 and TRBJ1-2, with D possibly matching TRBD1 (5 bases). The CDR3 is made up of 14 amino acids. Per the germline V gene, CDR1 is DFQATT and CDR2 is SNEGSKA (reference sequence). Trimming stripped 8 bases from V and 4 bases from J, with 20 bases between.